This T cell receptor (beta chain) stems from a study of cytotoxic CD8 clonotypes in ibrutinib-treated CLL. Only in-frame clones appear in the TCRdb table, and some are missing; sequencing was by immunoSEQ multiplex PCR. The sample consists of 150,000 or so clones, approximately 90% of them appearing once. Losses at the gene ends were 5 bases for V and 7 bases for J; bases not matched to a gene: 4. CDR1 and CDR2 from the germline V gene are KGHSH and LQKENI. This CDR3 has 13 residues. This clone has a handful of counts. The source is a human donor with chronic lymphocytic leukemia. The chain combines TRBV18 with TRBJ2-1, with TRBD2 identical over 8 bases. Here the sequenced sample was PBMCs, taken at disease progression, from a patient treated with ibrutinib. In nucleotides, the CDR3 is TGTGCCAGCTCAGCCGGGACTAGAAATGAGCAGTTCTTC. Protein product: CASSAGTRNEQFF. The full variable domain, with the rest looked up from reference TRBV18 and TRBJ2-1, is NAGVMQNPRHLVRRRGQEARLRCSPMKGHSHVYWYRQLPEEGLKFMVYLQKENIIDESGMPKERFSAEFPKEGPSILRIQQVVRGDSAAYFCASSAGTRNEQFFGPGTRLTVL.